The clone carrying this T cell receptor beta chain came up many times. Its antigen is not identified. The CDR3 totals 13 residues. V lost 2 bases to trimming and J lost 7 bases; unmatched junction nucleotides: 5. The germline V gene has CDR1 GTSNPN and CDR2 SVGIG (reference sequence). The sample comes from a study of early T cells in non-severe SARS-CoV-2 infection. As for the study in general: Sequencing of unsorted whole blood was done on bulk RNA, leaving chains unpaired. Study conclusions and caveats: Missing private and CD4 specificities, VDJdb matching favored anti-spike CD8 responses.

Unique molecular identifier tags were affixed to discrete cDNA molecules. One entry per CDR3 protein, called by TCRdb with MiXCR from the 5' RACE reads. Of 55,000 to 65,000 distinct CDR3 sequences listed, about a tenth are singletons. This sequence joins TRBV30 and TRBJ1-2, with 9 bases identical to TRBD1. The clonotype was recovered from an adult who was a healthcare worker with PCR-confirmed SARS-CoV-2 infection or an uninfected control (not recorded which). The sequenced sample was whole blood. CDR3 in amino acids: CAWSTGTGSGYTF. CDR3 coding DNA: TGTGCCTGGAGTACCGGGACAGGGTCTGGCTACACCTTC.